This is a list of T cell receptor beta chains from one sample in a study of shared clonotypes between healthy human individuals. The method was immunoSEQ multiplex PCR; TCRdb's version includes in-frame clones alone and lacks a portion of them. This sample has about 2.2 million clones, with 85% to 95% found just once. Input material: naive CD8+ T cells from PBMCs. The receptors originated from a man aged 18 to 30 in good health. Some clones in this sample may be carry-over from other donors' samples. Each CDR3 is given with its conserved first and last residue. The order of the fields is D gene, clone size, J gene, V gene, CDR3 protein, CDR3 DNA. D genes are given only for firm matches. Not all rows give a size; the values are once, few, many and, for expanded clones, a class.

TRBD1 | - | TRBJ2-7 | TRBV5-4 | CASSLESGGGYEQYF | TGTGCCAGCAGCTTGGAGTCAGGGGGCGGATACGAGCAGTACTTC
TRBD1 | - | TRBJ1-1 | TRBV9 | CASSGADRGPEAFF | TGTGCCAGCAGCGGGGCCGACAGGGGCCCTGAAGCTTTCTTT
- | once | TRBJ1-1 | TRBV2 | CAQLRDTGNTEAFF | TGTGCCCAACTTAGGGACACGGGGAACACTGAAGCTTTCTTT
- | - | TRBJ2-7 | TRBV6-1 | CASSEARGYEQYF | TGTGCCAGCAGTGAAGCGCGGGGCTACGAGCAGTACTTC
- | once | TRBJ2-7 | TRBV4-1 | CASSLTRSYEQYF | TGCGCCAGCAGCCTTACTCGCTCCTACGAGCAGTACTTC
- | - | TRBJ1-1 | TRBV30 | CAWSVRTGMNTEAFF | TGTGCCTGGAGTGTAAGAACAGGGATGAACACTGAAGCTTTCTTT
- | - | TRBJ2-7 | TRBV5-1 | CASSLVSGSSYEQYF | TGCGCCAGCAGCTTGGTCTCCGGGAGCTCCTACGAGCAGTACTTC
- | - | TRBJ2-1 | TRBV6-1 | CASSERVGYNEQFF | TGTGCCAGCAGTGAAAGGGTCGGCTACAATGAGCAGTTCTTC
TRBD1 | - | TRBJ2-3 | TRBV7-9 | CASSHPTGDTQYF | TGTGCCAGCAGTCACCCGACAGGGGATACGCAGTATTTT
TRBD2 | - | TRBJ2-1 | TRBV9 | CASSVGAGLFNEQFF | TGTGCCAGCAGCGTAGGGGCGGGACTATTCAATGAGCAGTTCTTC
- | - | TRBJ2-1 | TRBV2 | CASSELTEHNEQFF | TGTGCCAGCAGTGAATTGACAGAACACAATGAGCAGTTCTTC
- | once | TRBJ2-4 | TRBV27 | CASSLSKFLAKNIQYF | TGTGCCAGCAGTTTAAGTAAGTTCTTAGCCAAAAACATTCAGTACTTC
- | - | TRBJ2-5 | TRBV7-8 | CASSFTEGAETQYF | TGTGCCAGCAGCTTCACGGAGGGGGCCGAGACCCAGTACTTC
TRBD1 | - | TRBJ1-5 | TRBV30 | CAWSGTENQPQHF | TGTGCCTGGAGCGGGACAGAAAATCAGCCCCAGCATTTT
- | - | TRBJ2-3 | TRBV28 | CASSFLPDTQYF | TGTGCCAGCAGTTTTCTACCAGATACGCAGTATTTT
- | - | TRBJ2-1 | TRBV9 | CASSANREQFF | TGTGCCAGCAGCGCCAACAGGGAGCAGTTCTTC
TRBD2 | once | TRBJ2-3 | TRBV10-3 | CATNSGRRRDTQYF | TGTGCCACGAATAGCGGGAGGCGGAGGGATACGCAGTATTTT
TRBD1 | - | TRBJ2-7 | TRBV15 | CATSRAPDRGWYEQYF | TGTGCCACCAGCAGAGCCCCGGACAGGGGGTGGTACGAGCAGTACTTC
- | once | TRBJ2-2 | TRBV6-5 | CASSYRQGVTGELFF | TGTGCCAGCAGTTACCGCCAAGGTGTCACCGGGGAGCTGTTTTTT
TRBD2 | - | TRBJ2-2 | TRBV4-1 | CASSQGGRAGGTGELFF | TGCGCCAGCAGCCAAGGGGGCCGGGCGGGAGGAACCGGGGAGCTGTTTTTT
- | - | TRBJ2-5 | TRBV13 | CASSLGRDLQETQYF | TGTGCCAGCAGCTTAGGCCGGGACTTACAAGAGACCCAGTACTTC
- | - | TRBJ1-5 | TRBV2 | CASSLRTAYSNQPQHF | TGTGCCAGCAGCCTCCGGACAGCTTATAGCAATCAGCCCCAGCATTTT
TRBD1 | - | TRBJ1-5 | TRBV27 | CASSLTGGYNQPQHF | TGTGCCAGCAGTTTAACAGGGGGCTACAATCAGCCCCAGCATTTT
- | - | TRBJ1-2 | TRBV7-9 | CASSSPQGVGGYTF | TGTGCCAGCAGTTCCCCACAGGGTGTAGGTGGCTACACCTTC
- | - | TRBJ2-7 | TRBV5-1 | CASSYDQGEQYF | TGCGCCAGCAGCTACGACCAAGGCGAGCAGTACTTC
- | - | TRBJ2-3 | TRBV19 | CASSISGTMAADTQYF | TGTGCCAGTAGTATTTCCGGGACAATGGCTGCAGATACGCAGTATTTT
- | - | TRBJ2-3 | TRBV6-6 | CASRLQGADTQYF | TGTGCCAGCAGGCTACAGGGAGCAGATACGCAGTATTTT
TRBD2 | - | TRBJ2-7 | TRBV11-2 | CASSVGPAGGWYEQYF | TGTGCCAGCAGCGTAGGTCCAGCGGGAGGTTGGTACGAGCAGTACTTC
- | - | TRBJ1-1 | TRBV7-6 | CASSLDSVDTEAFF | TGTGCCAGCAGCTTAGATTCGGTCGATACTGAAGCTTTCTTT
- | - | TRBJ2-7 | TRBV7-9 | CASSPDIRYEQYF | TGTGCCAGCAGCCCCGACATTCGCTACGAGCAGTACTTC
- | - | TRBJ2-7 | TRBV5-1 | CASSLASRDSVGEQYF | TGCGCCAGCAGCTTGGCCTCGCGGGACTCCGTGGGGGAGCAGTACTTC
TRBD2 | once | TRBJ2-1 | TRBV27 | CASSLSQDSGRDEQFF | TGTGCCAGCAGTTTATCCCAGGATAGCGGGAGGGATGAGCAGTTCTTC
TRBD2 | - | TRBJ2-7 | TRBV11-2 | CASSLTRGAYEQYF | TGTGCCAGCAGCCTTACACGGGGGGCCTACGAGCAGTACTTC
- | - | TRBJ2-6 | TRBV27 | CASSSATGPGANVLTF | TGTGCCAGCAGTTCGGCCACCGGGCCTGGGGCCAACGTCCTGACTTTC
TRBD2 | - | TRBJ2-7 | TRBV7-9 | CASSSVTSREYEQYF | TGTGCCAGCAGCTCGGTGACTAGCCGGGAGTACGAGCAGTACTTC
- | - | TRBJ2-2 | TRBV28 | CASNEKNYLTGELFF | TGTGCCAGCAACGAGAAGAACTATTTAACCGGGGAGCTGTTTTTT
- | - | TRBJ1-1 | TRBV5-1 | CASSYGRLGRHTEAFF | TGCGCCAGCAGTTACGGAAGGTTGGGACGGCACACTGAAGCTTTCTTT
- | - | TRBJ2-6 | TRBV27 | CASSLGAPGANVLTF | TGTGCCAGCAGTCTGGGGGCCCCTGGGGCCAACGTCCTGACTTTC
TRBD1 | - | TRBJ2-7 | TRBV6-4 | CASSIKQGQGDEQYF | TGTGCCAGCAGTATTAAACAGGGGCAAGGGGACGAGCAGTACTTC
- | few | TRBJ1-1 | TRBV27 | CASRGGAGAFF | TGTGCCAGCCGGGGGGGAGCTGGGGCTTTCTTT
- | - | TRBJ2-1 | TRBV30 | CAWSLWGGIYNEQFF | TGTGCCTGGAGTCTTTGGGGCGGGATCTACAATGAGCAGTTCTTC
- | once | TRBJ2-1 | TRBV7-3 | CASSLMGGVSYNEQFF | TGTGCCAGCAGCTTAATGGGGGGAGTATCCTACAATGAGCAGTTCTTC
TRBD1 | - | TRBJ2-7 | TRBV4-1 | CASSQDHRGYTYEQYF | TGCGCCAGCAGCCAAGATCACAGGGGATACACCTACGAGCAGTACTTC
- | - | TRBJ2-1 | TRBV11-2 | CASSLVAGPYNEQFF | TGTGCCAGCAGCTTAGTGGCGGGACCCTACAATGAGCAGTTCTTC
- | - | TRBJ2-5 | TRBV28 | CASSLVGIQGTQYF | TGTGCCAGCAGTTTGGTGGGCATACAAGGGACCCAGTACTTC
- | - | TRBJ2-4 | TRBV2 | CASSEPGAGAKNIQYF | TGTGCCAGCAGTGAACCGGGGGCTGGGGCCAAAAACATTCAGTACTTC
TRBD1 | - | TRBJ1-2 | TRBV5-1 | CASSFAGQAYGYTF | TGCGCCAGCAGCTTTGCGGGACAGGCATACGGCTACACCTTC
- | - | TRBJ2-2 | TRBV7-3 | CASSSGTVNTGELFF | TGTGCCAGCAGCTCCGGGACGGTGAACACCGGGGAGCTGTTTTTT
TRBD1 | - | TRBJ1-2 | TRBV28 | CASSYRGDYGYTF | TGTGCCAGCAGCTACAGGGGCGACTATGGCTACACCTTC
TRBD1 | - | TRBJ1-2 | TRBV9 | CASSPRQGRTANYGYTF | TGTGCCAGCAGCCCCCGACAGGGGAGGACTGCTAACTATGGCTACACCTTC
- | - | TRBJ1-5 | TRBV2 | CASSGPNNQPQHF | TGTGCCAGCAGTGGCCCAAATAATCAGCCCCAGCATTTT
- | - | TRBJ1-2 | TRBV7-9 | CASSLAKIFGDGYTF | TGTGCCAGCAGCTTAGCTAAGATTTTCGGAGATGGCTACACCTTC
- | - | TRBJ2-7 | TRBV19 | CASSPSGVIYEQYF | TGTGCCAGTAGTCCCTCCGGGGTGATCTACGAGCAGTACTTC
TRBD1 | - | TRBJ2-7 | TRBV27 | CASSYGTGAYEQYF | TGTGCCAGCAGTTACGGGACAGGCGCGTACGAGCAGTACTTC
- | - | TRBJ2-7 | TRBV19 | CASSIEVAGNEQYF | TGTGCCAGTAGTATAGAGGTGGCAGGGAACGAGCAGTACTTC
- | - | TRBJ1-3 | TRBV6-1 | CASGLWGSGNTIYF | TGTGCCAGCGGCCTTTGGGGGTCTGGAAACACCATATATTTT
- | - | TRBJ2-1 | TRBV7-2 | CASSSRVNEQFF | TGTGCCAGCTCCTCGAGGGTGAATGAGCAGTTCTTC
- | - | TRBJ2-2 | TRBV30 | CAWKPLGELFF | TGTGCCTGGAAACCCCTCGGGGAGCTGTTTTTT
- | once | TRBJ2-6 | TRBV9 | CASSVGWAGANVLTF | TGTGCCAGCAGCGTAGGATGGGCTGGGGCCAACGTCCTGACTTTC